This record looks at one TCR beta chain sequence and its context. Its target is not known. This specimen belongs to a study of T cell responses to AZD1222 COVID-19 vaccine. Overall study findings and caveats: Spike regions recognized by vaccine-associated CD4 TCRs spanned the protein, led by 160-218 and 743-854. There were mostly white British donors and more females than males, and clonal diversity was possibly underestimated. Close to half of all spike-specific TCRs reportedly target regions of the variants that are unmutated.

CDR1 is SNHLY, CDR2 FYNNEI, per germline. Trimming removed 7 bases from V and 3 bases from J; junction bases left unmatched: 13. This CDR3 has 17 amino acids. The repertoire was sequenced with immunoSEQ multiplex PCR; TCRdb's copy has only in-frame clones and lacks some. This table holds some 190,000 clones, about 94% found once. The receptor was isolated from an adult who received the MenACWY meningococcal vaccine as a control. The J gene is TRBJ2-1, the V gene TRBV2, with 9 bases aligning to TRBD2. The material was peripheral blood, obtained 28 days after the second dose of the MenACWY control vaccine. CDR3 bases: TGTGCCAGCACTCCTAGGGCTAGCGGGACCCTCTACAATGAGCAGTTCTTC. It codes for CASTPRASGTLYNEQFF.